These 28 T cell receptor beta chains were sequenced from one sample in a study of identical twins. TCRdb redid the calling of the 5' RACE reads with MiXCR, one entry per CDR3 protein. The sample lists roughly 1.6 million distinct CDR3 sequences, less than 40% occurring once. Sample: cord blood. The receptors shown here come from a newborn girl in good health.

CDR3 protein: CASSLGQGVRGETYNEQFF. The CDR3 bases are TGTGCCAGCAGCTTAGGACAGGGGGTTCGCGGGGAAACCTACAATGAGCAGTTCTTC. The rearrangement uses TRBV11-2 and TRBJ2-1, with 9 positions matching TRBD1. Germline CDR1 is SGHAT and CDR2 is FQNNGV. The CDR3 is 19 residues long. V gave up 1 base and J gave up 2 bases; unmatched junction bases: 12.

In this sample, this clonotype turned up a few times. The CDR3, as DNA: TGTGCTAGTGGTTTGGTACACTCGACAGGGAACTATGGCTACACCTTC. It specifies CASGLVHSTGNYGYTF. The chain has TRBV12-5 and TRBJ1-2, with 7 positions matching TRBD1. Germline values: CDR1 LGHNT, CDR2 FRNRAP. The V segment lost 0 bases and the J segment 2 bases; nucleotides outside the gene matches: 6. The CDR3 length is 16 residues. The full variable domain, with the rest looked up from reference TRBV12-5 and TRBJ1-2, is DARVTQTPRHKVTEMGQEVTMRCQPILGHNTVFWYRQTMMQGLELLAYFRNRAPLDDSGMPKDRFSAEMPDATLATLKIQPSEPRDSAVYFCASGLVHSTGNYGYTFGSGTRLTVV.

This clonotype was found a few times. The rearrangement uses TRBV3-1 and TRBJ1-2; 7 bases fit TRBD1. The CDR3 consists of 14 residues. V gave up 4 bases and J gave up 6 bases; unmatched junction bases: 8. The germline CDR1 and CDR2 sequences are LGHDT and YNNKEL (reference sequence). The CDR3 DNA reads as TGTGCCAGCAGCCTCCCGGGGCAGGGGGATGGCTACACCTTC. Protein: CASSLPGQGDGYTF.

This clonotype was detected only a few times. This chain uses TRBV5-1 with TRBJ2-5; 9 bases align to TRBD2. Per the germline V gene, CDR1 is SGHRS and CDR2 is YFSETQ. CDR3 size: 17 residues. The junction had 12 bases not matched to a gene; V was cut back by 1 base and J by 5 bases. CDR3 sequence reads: CASSLIPGLATMETQYF. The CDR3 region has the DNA TGCGCCAGCAGCTTGATCCCCGGACTAGCGACAATGGAGACCCAGTACTTC. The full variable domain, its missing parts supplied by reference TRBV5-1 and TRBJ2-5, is KAGVTQTPRYLIKTRGQQVTLSCSPISGHRSVSWYQQTPGQGLQFLFEYFSETQRNKGNFPGRFSGRQFSNSRSEMNVSTLELGDSALYLCASSLIPGLATMETQYFGPGTRLLVL.

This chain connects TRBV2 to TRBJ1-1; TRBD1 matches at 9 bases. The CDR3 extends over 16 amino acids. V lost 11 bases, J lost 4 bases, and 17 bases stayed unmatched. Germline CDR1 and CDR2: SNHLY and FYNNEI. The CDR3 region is CAGLLGQGGSGTEAFF. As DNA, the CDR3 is TGTGCCGGGCTACTGGGACAGGGTGGTTCGGGCACTGAAGCTTTCTTT.

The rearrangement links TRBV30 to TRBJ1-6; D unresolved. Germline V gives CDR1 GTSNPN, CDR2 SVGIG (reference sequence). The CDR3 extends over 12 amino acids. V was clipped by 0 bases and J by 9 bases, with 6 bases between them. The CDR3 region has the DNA TGTGCCTGGAGTGTTCCGCCTTCACCCCTCCACTTT. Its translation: CAWSVPPSPLHF.

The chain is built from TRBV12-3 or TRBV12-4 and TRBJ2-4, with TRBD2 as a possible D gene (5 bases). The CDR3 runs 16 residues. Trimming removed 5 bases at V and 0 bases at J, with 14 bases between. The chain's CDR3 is CASSLDGKLAKNIQYF. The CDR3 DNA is TGTGCCAGCAGTCTAGACGGGAAACTAGCCAAAAACATTCAGTACTTC.

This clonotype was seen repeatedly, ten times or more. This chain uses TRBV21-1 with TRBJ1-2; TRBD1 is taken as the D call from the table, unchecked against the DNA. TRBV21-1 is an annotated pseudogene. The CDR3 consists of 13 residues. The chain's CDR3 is CASSKQGGYGYTF. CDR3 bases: TGTGCCAGCAGCAAACAGGGAGGCTATGGCTACACCTTC.

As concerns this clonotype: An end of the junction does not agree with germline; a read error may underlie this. The CDR3 DNA is TGCAGTGCCAGAGTGGTGGGACAGGGTGATTCACCCCTCCACTTT. Its protein product is CSARVVGQGDSPLHF. The genes are TRBV20-1 and TRBJ1-6, with 9 nucleotides matching TRBD1. This CDR3 has 15 residues. Germline CDR1 and CDR2: DFQATT and SNEGSKA (reference sequence).

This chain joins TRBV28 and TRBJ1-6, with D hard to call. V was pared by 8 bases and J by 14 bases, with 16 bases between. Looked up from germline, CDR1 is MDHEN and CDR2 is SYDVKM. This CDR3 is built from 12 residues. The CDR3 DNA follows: TGTGCCAGCTGCGAAAGCATTTTGACCCTCCACTTT. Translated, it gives CASCESILTLHF.

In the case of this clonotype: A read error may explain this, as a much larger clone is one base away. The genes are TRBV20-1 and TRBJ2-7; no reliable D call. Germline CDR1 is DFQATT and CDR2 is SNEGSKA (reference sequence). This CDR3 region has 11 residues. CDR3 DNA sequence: TGCAGTGCTAGATCCGGATACGCGCAGTACTTC. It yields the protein CSARSGYAQYF.

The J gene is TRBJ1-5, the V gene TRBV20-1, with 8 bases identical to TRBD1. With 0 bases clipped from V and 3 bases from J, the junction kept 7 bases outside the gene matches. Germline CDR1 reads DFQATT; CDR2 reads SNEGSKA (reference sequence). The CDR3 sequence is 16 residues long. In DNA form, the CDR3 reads TGCAGTGCTAGAGATCGTCGGACAGGGTCCAATCAGCCCCAGCATTTT. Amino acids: CSARDRRTGSNQPQHF.

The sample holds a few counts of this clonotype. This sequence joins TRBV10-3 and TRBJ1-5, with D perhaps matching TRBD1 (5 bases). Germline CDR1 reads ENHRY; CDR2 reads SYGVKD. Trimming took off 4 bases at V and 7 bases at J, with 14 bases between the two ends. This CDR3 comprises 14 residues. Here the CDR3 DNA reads TGTGCCATCAGTGGGTATCCGGAGGGGCAGCCCCAGCATTTT. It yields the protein CAISGYPEGQPQHF.

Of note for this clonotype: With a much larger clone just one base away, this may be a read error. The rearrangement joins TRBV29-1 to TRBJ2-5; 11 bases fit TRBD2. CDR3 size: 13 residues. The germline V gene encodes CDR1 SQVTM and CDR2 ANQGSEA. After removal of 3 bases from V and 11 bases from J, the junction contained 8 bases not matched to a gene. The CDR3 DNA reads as TGCAGCGTTGAGGGGACTAGCGGCTACGGGCAGTACTTC. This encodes CSVEGTSGYGQYF.

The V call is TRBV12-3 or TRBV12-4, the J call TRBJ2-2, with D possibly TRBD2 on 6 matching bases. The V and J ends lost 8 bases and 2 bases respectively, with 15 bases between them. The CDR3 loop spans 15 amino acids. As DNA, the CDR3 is TGTGCCAGCTTAGGGACTGCGGCCAACACCGGGGAGCTGTTTTTT. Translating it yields CASLGTAANTGELFF.

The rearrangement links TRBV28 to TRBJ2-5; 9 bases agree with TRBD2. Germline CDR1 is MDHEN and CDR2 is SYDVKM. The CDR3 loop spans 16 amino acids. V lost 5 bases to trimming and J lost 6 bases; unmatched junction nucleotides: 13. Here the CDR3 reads CASSALETLAGQTQYF. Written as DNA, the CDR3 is TGTGCCAGCAGTGCACTTGAAACACTAGCGGGCCAGACCCAGTACTTC. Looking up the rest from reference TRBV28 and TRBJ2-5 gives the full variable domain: DVKVTQSSRYLVKRTGEKVFLECVQDMDHENMFWYRQDPGLGLRLIYFSYDVKMKEKGDIPEGYSVSREKKERFSLILESASTNQTSMYLCASSALETLAGQTQYFGPGTRLLVL.

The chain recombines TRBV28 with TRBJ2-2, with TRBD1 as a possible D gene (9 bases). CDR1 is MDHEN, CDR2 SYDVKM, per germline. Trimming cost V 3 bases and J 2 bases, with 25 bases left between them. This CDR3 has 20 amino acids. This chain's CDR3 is CASSFSTGGWREVNTGELFF. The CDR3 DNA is TGTGCCAGCAGTTTTTCTACAGGGGGCTGGCGGGAGGTTAACACCGGGGAGCTGTTTTTT.

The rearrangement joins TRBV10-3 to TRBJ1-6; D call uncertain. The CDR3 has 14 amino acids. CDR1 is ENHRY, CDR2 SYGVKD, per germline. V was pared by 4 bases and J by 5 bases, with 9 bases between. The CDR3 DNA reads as TGTGCCATCAGTGGAGGAGGAGATAATTCACCCCTCCACTTT. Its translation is CAISGGGDNSPLHF.

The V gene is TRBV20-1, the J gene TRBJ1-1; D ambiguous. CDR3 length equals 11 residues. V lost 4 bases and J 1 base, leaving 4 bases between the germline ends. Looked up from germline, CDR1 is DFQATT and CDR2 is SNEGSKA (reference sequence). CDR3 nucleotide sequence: TGCAGTGCTAATAAGAACACTGAAGCTTTCTTT. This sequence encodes CSANKNTEAFF.

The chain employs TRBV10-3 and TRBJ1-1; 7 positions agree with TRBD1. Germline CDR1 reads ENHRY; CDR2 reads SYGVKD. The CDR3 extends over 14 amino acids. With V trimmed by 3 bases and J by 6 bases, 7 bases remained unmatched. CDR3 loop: CAISDPGGNAEAFF. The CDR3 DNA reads TGTGCCATCAGTGACCCAGGGGGTAACGCTGAAGCTTTCTTT.

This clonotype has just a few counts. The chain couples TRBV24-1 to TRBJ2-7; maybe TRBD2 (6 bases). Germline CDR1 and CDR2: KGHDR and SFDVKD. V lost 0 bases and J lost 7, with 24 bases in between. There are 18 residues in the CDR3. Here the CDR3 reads CATSDLREPSDYYNEQYF. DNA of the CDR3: TGTGCCACCAGTGATTTGCGAGAACCTAGCGATTATTACAATGAGCAGTACTTC.

Here the CDR3 DNA reads TGTGCCAGCAGTATCGGGAGGCGCTCCTACGAGCAGTACTTC. Amino acids: CASSIGRRSYEQYF. The J gene is TRBJ2-7, the V gene TRBV27; 7 bases match TRBD2. The CDR3 runs 14 residues. The junction had 4 bases not matched to a gene; V was cut back by 5 bases and J by 0 bases. Germline loops: CDR1 MNHEY, CDR2 SMNVEV (reference sequence).

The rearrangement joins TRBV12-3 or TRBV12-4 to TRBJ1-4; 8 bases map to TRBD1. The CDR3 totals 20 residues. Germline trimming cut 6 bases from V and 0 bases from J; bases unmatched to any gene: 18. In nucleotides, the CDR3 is TGTGCCAGCAGCCATCGAAATACCGGGACAGGACATGCAACTAATGAAAAACTGTTTTTT. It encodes CASSHRNTGTGHATNEKLFF.

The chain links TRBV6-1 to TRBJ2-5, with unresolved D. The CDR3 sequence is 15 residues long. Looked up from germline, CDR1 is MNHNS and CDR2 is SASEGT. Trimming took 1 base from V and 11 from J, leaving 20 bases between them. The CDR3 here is CASSEVPDKDNEQYF. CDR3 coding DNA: TGTGCCAGCAGTGAAGTCCCCGACAAAGACAATGAGCAGTACTTC.

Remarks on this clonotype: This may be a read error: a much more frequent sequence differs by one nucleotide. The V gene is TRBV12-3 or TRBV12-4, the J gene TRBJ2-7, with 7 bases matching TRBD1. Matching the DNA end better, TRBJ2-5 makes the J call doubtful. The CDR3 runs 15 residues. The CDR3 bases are TGTGCCAGCTGTTTCGCTACAGGGGATAGGGAGACCCAGTACTTC. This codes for CASCFATGDRETQYF.

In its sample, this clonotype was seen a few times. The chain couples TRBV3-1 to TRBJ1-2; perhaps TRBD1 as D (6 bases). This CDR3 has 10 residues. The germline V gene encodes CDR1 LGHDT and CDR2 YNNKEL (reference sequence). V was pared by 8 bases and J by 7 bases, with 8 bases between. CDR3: CASGGIGYTF. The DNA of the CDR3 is TGTGCCAGCGGGGGCATTGGCTACACCTTC.

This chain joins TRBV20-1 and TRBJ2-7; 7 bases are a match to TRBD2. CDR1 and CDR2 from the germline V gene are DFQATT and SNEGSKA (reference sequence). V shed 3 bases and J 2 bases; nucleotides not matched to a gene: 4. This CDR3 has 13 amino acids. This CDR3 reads CSARGGRTYEQYF. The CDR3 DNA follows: TGCAGTGCTAGGGGCGGGAGAACCTACGAGCAGTACTTC.

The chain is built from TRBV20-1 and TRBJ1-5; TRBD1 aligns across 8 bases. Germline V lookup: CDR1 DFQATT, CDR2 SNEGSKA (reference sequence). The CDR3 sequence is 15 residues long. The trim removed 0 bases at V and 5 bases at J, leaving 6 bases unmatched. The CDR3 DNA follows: TGCAGTGCTAGAGATCTTGGGACAGGATATCAGCCCCAGCATTTT. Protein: CSARDLGTGYQPQHF.